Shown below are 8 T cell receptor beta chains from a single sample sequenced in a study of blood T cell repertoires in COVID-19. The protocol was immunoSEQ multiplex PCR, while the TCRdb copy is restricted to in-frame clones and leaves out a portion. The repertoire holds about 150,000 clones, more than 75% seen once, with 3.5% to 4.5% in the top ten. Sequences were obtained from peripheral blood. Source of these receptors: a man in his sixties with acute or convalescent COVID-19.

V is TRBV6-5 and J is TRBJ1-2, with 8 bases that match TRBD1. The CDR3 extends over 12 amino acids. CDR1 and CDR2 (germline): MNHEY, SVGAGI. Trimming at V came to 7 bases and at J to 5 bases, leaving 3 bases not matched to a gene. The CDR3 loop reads CASKGQEYGYTF. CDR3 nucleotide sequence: TGTGCCAGCAAGGGACAGGAGTATGGCTACACCTTC.

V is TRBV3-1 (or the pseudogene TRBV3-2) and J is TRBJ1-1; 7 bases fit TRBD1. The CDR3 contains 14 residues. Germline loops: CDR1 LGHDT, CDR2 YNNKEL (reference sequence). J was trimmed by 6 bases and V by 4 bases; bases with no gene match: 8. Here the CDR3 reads CASSPWRQGAEAFF. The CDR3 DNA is TGTGCCAGCAGCCCTTGGAGGCAGGGGGCTGAAGCTTTCTTT.

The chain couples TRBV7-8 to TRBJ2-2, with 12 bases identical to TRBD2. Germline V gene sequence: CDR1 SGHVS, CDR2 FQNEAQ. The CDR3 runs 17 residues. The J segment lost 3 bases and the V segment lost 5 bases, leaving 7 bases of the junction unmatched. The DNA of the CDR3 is TGTGCCAGCAGCCCTAGCGGGGGGGACGCCGACACCGGGGAGCTGTTTTTT. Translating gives CASSPSGGDADTGELFF.

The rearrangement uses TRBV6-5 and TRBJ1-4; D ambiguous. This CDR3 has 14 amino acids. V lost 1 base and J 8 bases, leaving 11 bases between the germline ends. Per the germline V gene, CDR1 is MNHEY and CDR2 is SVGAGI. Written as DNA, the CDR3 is TGTGCCAGCAGTTACTTTTCCGAGGGCGAAAAACTGTTTTTT. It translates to CASSYFSEGEKLFF.

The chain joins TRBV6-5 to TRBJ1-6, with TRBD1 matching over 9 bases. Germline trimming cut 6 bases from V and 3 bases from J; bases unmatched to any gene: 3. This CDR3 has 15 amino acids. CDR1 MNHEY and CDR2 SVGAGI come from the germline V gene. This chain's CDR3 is CASSETGGYNSPLHF. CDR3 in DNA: TGTGCCAGCAGCGAGACAGGGGGCTATAATTCACCCCTCCACTTT.

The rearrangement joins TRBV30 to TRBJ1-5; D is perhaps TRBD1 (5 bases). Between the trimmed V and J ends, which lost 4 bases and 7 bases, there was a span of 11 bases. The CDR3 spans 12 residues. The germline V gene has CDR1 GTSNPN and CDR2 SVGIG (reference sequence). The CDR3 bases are TGTGCCTGGAAAAGGGGAGGACAGCCCCAGCATTTT. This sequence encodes CAWKRGGQPQHF. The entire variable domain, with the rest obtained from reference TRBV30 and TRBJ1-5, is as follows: SQTIHQWPATLVQPVGSPLSLECTVEGTSNPNLYWYRQAAGRGLQLLFYSVGIGQISSEVPQNLSASRPQDRQFILSSKKLLLSDSGFYLCAWKRGGQPQHFGDGTRLSIL.

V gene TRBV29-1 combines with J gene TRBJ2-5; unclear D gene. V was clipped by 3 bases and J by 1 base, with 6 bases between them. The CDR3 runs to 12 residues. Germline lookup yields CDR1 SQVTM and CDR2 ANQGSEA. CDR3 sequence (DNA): TGCAGCGTTGACTCTTTCCAAGAGACCCAGTACTTC. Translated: CSVDSFQETQYF.

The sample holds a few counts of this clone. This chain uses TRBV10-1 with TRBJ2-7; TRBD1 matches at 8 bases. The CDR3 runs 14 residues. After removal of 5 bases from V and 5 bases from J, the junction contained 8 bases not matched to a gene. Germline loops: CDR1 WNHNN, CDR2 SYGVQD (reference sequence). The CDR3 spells CASSRAGGFNEQYF. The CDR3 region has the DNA TGCGCCAGCAGTAGGGCAGGGGGCTTCAACGAGCAGTACTTC.